These 10 T cell receptor beta chains were all obtained from the same sample, sequenced in a study of T cells in Graves' hyperthyroidism and ophthalmopathy. There were TCR beta CDR3 regions amplified from RNA transcripts. The TCR CDR3 first-round RT-PCR relied on the HTBI primer set. MiXCR was run by TCRdb on the multiplex PCR reads, yielding one entry per CDR3 protein. Among fewer than 750,000 distinct CDR3 sequences listed, more than 14% were seen once. Sequencing was done on a sample of blood. The receptors come from a woman aged 45-65 years with Graves' ophthalmopathy.

At least ten counts were recorded for this clonotype. CDR3 in amino acids: CAWSGSGSSQYF. In nucleotides, the CDR3 is TGTGCCTGGAGTGGAAGCGGGAGTTCGCAGTATTTT. The chain uses TRBV30 and TRBJ2-3, with 8 bases identical to TRBD2. CDR1 and CDR2 (germline): GTSNPN, SVGIG (reference sequence). CDR3 length: 12 residues. With V trimmed by 1 base and J by 10 bases, 4 bases remained unmatched.

The V call is TRBV27, the J call TRBJ2-7, with a weak D call TRBD2 (5 bases). Germline lookup yields CDR1 MNHEY and CDR2 SMNVEV (reference sequence). CDR3 length equals 12 residues. Trimming left V 4 bases short and J 6 bases short, with 10 bases between. CDR3 region: CASSYRGFEQYF. The CDR3 DNA reads as TGTGCCAGCAGTTACAGAGGGTTCGAGCAGTACTTC.

The rearrangement links TRBV6-1 to TRBJ2-1; a weak D match, TRBD2 (5 bases). Germline V gives CDR1 MNHNS, CDR2 SASEGT. Deletions cut 5 bases from V and 2 bases from J, with 10 bases between. This CDR3 has 14 residues. The CDR3 spells CASSRAETYNEQFF. CDR3 coding DNA: TGTGCCAGCAGTAGAGCGGAAACCTACAATGAGCAGTTCTTC.

This clonotype was counted at least ten times. This rearrangement joins TRBV28 to TRBJ1-5; D unclear. CDR1 and CDR2 (germline): MDHEN, SYDVKM. V was clipped by 6 bases and J by 5 bases, with 17 bases between them. The CDR3 consists of 15 residues. CDR3 region: CASSSPGRDYQPQHF. The CDR3, as DNA: TGTGCCAGCAGCTCCCCGGGTAGGGATTATCAGCCCCAGCATTTT.

This clonotype was detected a few times. This rearrangement joins TRBV27 to TRBJ2-7; TRBD1 agrees at 8 bases. Germline V gives CDR1 MNHEY, CDR2 SMNVEV (reference sequence). The ends lost 5 bases at V and 3 bases at J; junction bases unmatched: 6. The CDR3 is 14 amino acids. As DNA, the CDR3 is TGTGCCAGCAGTGCGGACAGGGCGAGCTACGAGCAGTACTTC. Translation: CASSADRASYEQYF.

As regards this clonotype: At one boundary the junction diverges from the germline segment, which might be a read error. The chain links TRBV7-9 to TRBJ2-1; 7 positions agree with TRBD2. Germline CDR1 reads SEHNR; CDR2 reads FQNEAQ (reference sequence). This CDR3 has 14 amino acids. The CDR3 bases are TGTGCCCGCAGCTTAGCGGGCATCTACAATGAGCAGTTCTTC. It is translated as CARSLAGIYNEQFF. The whole variable domain, remainder taken from reference TRBV7-9 and TRBJ2-1, is DTGVSQNPRHKITKRGQNVTFRCDPISEHNRLYWYRQTLGQGPEFLTYFQNEAQLEKSRLLSDRFSAERPKGSFSTLEIQRTEQGDSAMYLCARSLAGIYNEQFFGPGTRLTVL.

This clonotype was counted at least ten times. The V call is TRBV29-1, the J call TRBJ2-1, with D possibly TRBD2 on 5 matching bases. The CDR3 totals 13 residues. Germline CDR1 reads SQVTM; CDR2 reads ANQGSEA. V was cut by 6 bases and J by 7 bases, with 16 bases left in between. In DNA form, the CDR3 reads TGCAGCGTAGGACTCTCGAAAGGGAATGAGCAGTTCTTC. Its protein product is CSVGLSKGNEQFF.

In its sample, this clonotype was seen a few times. J is TRBJ1-2 and V is TRBV20-1, with TRBD1 matching over 11 bases. With 3 bases clipped from V and 4 bases from J, the junction kept 16 bases outside the gene matches. This CDR3 has 18 residues. Germline V gene lookup returns CDR1 DFQATT and CDR2 SNEGSKA (reference sequence). CDR3 nucleotide sequence: TGCAGTGCTAGCCAGGGCGTGGACAGGGGGCGTCGGGGCTATGGCTACACCTTC. This gives the protein CSASQGVDRGRRGYGYTF.

The chain couples TRBV11-2 to TRBJ2-7; tentatively, D is TRBD1 or TRBD2 (5 bases each). V lost 3 bases and J 0 bases, leaving 9 bases between the germline ends. The CDR3 totals 14 residues. The germline V gene has CDR1 SGHAT and CDR2 FQNNGV. The CDR3 here is CASSLGTPSYEQYF. The CDR3 DNA reads TGTGCCAGCAGCTTGGGGACGCCCTCCTACGAGCAGTACTTC.

The chain couples TRBV6-2 or TRBV6-3 to TRBJ2-7, with 8 bases fitting TRBD1. The CDR3 runs to 15 residues. Trimming took 1 base from V and 3 from J; bases not matched to a gene: 5. From germline, CDR1 is MNHEY and CDR2 SVGEGT. The CDR3 DNA reads TGTGCCAGCAGTTACTACGGACAGGGTGTCTACGAGCAGTACTTC. Translated: CASSYYGQGVYEQYF.